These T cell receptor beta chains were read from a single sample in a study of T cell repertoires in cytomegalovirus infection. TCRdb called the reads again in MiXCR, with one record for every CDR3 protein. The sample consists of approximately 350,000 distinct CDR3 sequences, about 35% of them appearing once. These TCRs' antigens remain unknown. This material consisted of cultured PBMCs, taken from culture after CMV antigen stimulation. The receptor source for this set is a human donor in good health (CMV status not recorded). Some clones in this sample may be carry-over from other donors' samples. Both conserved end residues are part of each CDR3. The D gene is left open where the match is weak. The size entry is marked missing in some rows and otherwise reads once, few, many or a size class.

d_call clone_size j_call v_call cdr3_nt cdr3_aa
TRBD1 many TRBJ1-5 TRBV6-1 TGTGCCAGCAGTGGCACGATAGGGACAGGGGTTTCCAATCAGCCCCAGCATTTT CASSGTIGTGVSNQPQHF
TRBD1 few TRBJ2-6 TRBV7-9 TGTGCCAGCAGCTCCCTCTTTCCCGGGACAGGGACCTCTGGGGCCAACGTCCTGACTTTC CASSSLFPGTGTSGANVLTF
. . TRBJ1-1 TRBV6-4 TGTGCCAGCAGTGTTGGGGAGAACACTGAAGCTTTCTTT CASSVGENTEAFF
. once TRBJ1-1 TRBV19 TGTGCCAGTAGTATTTACAGGTTTAACACTGAAGCTTTCTTT CASSIYRFNTEAFF
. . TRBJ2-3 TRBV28 TGTGCCAGCAGTGTACACCCACAGGCAGTCACAGATACGCAGTATTTT CASSVHPQAVTDTQYF
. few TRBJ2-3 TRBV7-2 TGTGCCAGCAGCTTGTGGGGGAGAAGCACAGATACGCAGTATTTT CASSLWGRSTDTQYF
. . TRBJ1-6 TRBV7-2 TGTGCCAGCAGCTCTCAGACAGCCGCCTATTCACCCCTCCACTTT CASSSQTAAYSPLHF
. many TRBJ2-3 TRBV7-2 TGTGCCAGCAGCTTAGGTGGGGGGACTAGCACAGATACGCAGTATTTT CASSLGGGTSTDTQYF
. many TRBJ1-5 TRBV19 TGTGCCAGTAGTCGCCCTTCTTTCAATCAGCCCCAGCATTTT CASSRPSFNQPQHF
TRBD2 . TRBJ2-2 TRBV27 TGTGCCAGCAGTAAACTAGCGTCCTATAACACCGGGGAGCTGTTTTTT CASSKLASYNTGELFF
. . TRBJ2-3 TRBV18 TGTGCCAGCTCACTTGAATCGGATACGCAGTATTTT CASSLESDTQYF
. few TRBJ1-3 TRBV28 TGTGCCAGCTGGGAGGGGCTCTCTGGAAACACCATATATTTT CASWEGLSGNTIYF
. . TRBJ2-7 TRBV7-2 TGTGCCAGCAGCTTAGCAGGGTTAAGCGAGCAGTACTTC CASSLAGLSEQYF
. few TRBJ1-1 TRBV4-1 TGCGCCAGCAGCCAAGACAATGGGAACACTGAAGCTTTCTTT CASSQDNGNTEAFF
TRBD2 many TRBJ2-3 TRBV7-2 TGTGCCAGCAGCTTAGTAGGGAGGGATGGGCTAGCGGGAGGGCCAAGAGATACGCAGTATTTT CASSLVGRDGLAGGPRDTQYF
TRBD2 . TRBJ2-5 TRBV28 TGTGCCAGCAGTTTGACTTTGCGGGAGCTGGAGACCCAGTACTTC CASSLTLRELETQYF
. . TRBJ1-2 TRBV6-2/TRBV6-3 TGTGCCAGCAGTTTAGCGGCGGCTTCTAACTATGGCTACACCTTC CASSLAAASNYGYTF
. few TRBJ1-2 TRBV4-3 TGCGCCAGCAGCCAGTTTAACAGGAACTATGGCTACACCTTC CASSQFNRNYGYTF
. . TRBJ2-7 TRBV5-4 TGTGCCAGCAACAACAGGGACACCTACGAGCAGTACTTC CASNNRDTYEQYF
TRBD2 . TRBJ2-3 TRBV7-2 TGTGCCAGCAGCAGTAGCGGGAAAGATACGCAGTATTTT CASSSSGKDTQYF
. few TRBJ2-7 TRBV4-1 TGCGCCAGCAGCCAAGATGGGAGCGGCAGGTCTGCTGACGAGCAGTACTTC CASSQDGSGRSADEQYF
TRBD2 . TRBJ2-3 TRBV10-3 TGTGCCATCAGTCCAAGCGGGGAGACAGATACGCAGTATTTT CAISPSGETDTQYF
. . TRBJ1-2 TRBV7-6 TGTGCCAGCAGCTTAGCTCCCGGGCCAGCTCGGGGCTACACCTTC CASSLAPGPARGYTF
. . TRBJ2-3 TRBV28 TGTGCCAGCAGTCCCACAGGGCCCGATACGCAGTATTTT CASSPTGPDTQYF
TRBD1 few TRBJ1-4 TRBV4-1 TGCGCCAGCAGCCCGACAGGGCGTGGTGAAAAACTGTTTTTT CASSPTGRGEKLFF
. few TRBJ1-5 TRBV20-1 TGCAGTGCCCCGGGAGGGGCCATTCAGCCCCAGCATTTT CSAPGGAIQPQHF
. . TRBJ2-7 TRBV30 TGTGCCTGGAGAATTCTGGGAAGCCTAAAGGCCTACGAGCAGTACTTC CAWRILGSLKAYEQYF
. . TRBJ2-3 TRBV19 TGTGCCAGTAGTACCCTTCTTGGCACAGATACGCAGTATTTT CASSTLLGTDTQYF
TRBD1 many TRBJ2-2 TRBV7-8 TGTGCCAGCAGCCCCAGGACAGGGGGGATGAACACCGGGGAGCTGTTTTTT CASSPRTGGMNTGELFF
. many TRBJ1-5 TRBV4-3 TGCGCCAGCAGCCAGTTTAGGGGGGATCGCCAGCCCCAGCATTTT CASSQFRGDRQPQHF
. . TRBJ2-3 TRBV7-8 TGTGCCAGCAGCTTAGGCCCGAAGGGGATCTTAGATACGCAGTATTTT CASSLGPKGILDTQYF
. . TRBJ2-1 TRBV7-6 TGTGCCAGCAGCTCGAAGCCGGGACTCCGACACAATGAGCAGTTCTTC CASSSKPGLRHNEQFF
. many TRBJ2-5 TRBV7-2 TGTGCCAGCAGCTTAGCACAGGGCCAAGAGACCCAGTACTTC CASSLAQGQETQYF
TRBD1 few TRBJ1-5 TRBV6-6 TGTGCCAGCAGCACCCCACCTGGGACAGGGCCCAATCAGCCCCAGCATTTT CASSTPPGTGPNQPQHF
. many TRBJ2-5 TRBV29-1 TGCAGCGTTGGGAGGGAGACCCAGTACTTC CSVGRETQYF
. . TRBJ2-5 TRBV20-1 TGCAGTGCCCGGACGGGGGCCCCAGAGACCCAGTACTTC CSARTGAPETQYF
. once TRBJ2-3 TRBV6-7 TGTGCCAACACTCCCAAGTTAACGGGAGTCACAGATACGCAGTATTTT CANTPKLTGVTDTQYF
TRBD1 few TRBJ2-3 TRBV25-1 TGTGCCAGCAGTGACGGGACAGGGGGAGGTTATAGCACAGATACGCAGTATTTT CASSDGTGGGYSTDTQYF
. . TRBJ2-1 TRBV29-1 TGCAGCGTTGTCGGGGGCGGTTTAATGGTTGAGCAGTTCTTC CSVVGGGLMVEQFF
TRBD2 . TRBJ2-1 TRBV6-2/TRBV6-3 TGTGCCAGCAGTTACCTTGGGACTACCTACAATGAGCAGTTCTTC CASSYLGTTYNEQFF
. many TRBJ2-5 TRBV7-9 TGTGCCAGCAGCGTGGGACAACAAGAGACCCAGTACTTC CASSVGQQETQYF
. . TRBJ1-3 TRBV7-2 TGTGCCAGCAGTTTGACCCGGGCCACAATTTCCGGAAACACCATATATTTT CASSLTRATISGNTIYF
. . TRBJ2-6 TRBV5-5 TGTGCCAGCAGTATAGGGGACTCTGGGGCCAACGTCCTGACTTTC CASSIGDSGANVLTF